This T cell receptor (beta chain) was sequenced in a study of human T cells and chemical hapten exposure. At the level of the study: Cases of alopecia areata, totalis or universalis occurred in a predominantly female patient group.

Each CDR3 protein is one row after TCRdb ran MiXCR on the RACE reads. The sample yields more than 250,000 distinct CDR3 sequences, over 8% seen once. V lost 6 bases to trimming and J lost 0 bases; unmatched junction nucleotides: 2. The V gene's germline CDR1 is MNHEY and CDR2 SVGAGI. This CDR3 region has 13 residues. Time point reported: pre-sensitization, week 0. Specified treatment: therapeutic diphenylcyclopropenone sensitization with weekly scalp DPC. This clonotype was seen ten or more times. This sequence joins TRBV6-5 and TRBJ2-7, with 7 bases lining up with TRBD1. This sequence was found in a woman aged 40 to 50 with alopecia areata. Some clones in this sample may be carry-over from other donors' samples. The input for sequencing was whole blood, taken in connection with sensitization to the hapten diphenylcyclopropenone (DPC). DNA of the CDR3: TGTGCCAGCAGGAGGGGGCGCTCCTACGAGCAGTACTTC. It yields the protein CASRRGRSYEQYF.